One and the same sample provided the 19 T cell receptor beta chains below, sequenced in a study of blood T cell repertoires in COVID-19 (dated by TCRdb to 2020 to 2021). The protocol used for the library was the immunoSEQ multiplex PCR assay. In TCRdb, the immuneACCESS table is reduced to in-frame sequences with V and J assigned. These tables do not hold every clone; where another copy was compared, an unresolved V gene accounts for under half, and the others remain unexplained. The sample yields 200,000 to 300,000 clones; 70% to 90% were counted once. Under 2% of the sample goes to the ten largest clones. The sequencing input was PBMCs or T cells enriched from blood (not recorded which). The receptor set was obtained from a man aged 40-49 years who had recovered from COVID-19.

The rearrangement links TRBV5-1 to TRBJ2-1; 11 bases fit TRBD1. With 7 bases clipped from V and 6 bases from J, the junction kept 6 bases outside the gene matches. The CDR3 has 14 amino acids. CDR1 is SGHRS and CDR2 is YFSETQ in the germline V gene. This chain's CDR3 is CASLTGTGGNEQFF. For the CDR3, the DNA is TGCGCCAGCCTGACCGGGACAGGGGGCAATGAGCAGTTCTTC. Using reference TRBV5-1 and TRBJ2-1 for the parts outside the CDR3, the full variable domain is KAGVTQTPRYLIKTRGQQVTLSCSPISGHRSVSWYQQTPGQGLQFLFEYFSETQRNKGNFPGRFSGRQFSNSRSEMNVSTLELGDSALYLCASLTGTGGNEQFFGPGTRLTVL.

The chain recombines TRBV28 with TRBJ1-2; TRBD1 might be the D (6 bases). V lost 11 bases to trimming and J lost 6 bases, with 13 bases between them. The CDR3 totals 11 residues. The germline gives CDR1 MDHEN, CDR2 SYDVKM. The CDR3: CASQGWDGYTF. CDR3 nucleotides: TGTGCCTCCCAGGGGTGGGATGGCTACACCTTC.

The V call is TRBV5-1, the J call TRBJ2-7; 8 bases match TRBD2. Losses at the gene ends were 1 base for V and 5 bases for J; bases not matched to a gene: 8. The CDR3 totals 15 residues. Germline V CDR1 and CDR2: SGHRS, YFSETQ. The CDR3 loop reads CASSLNLAGPDEQYF. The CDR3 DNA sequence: TGCGCCAGCAGCTTGAACTTAGCGGGACCTGACGAGCAGTACTTC.

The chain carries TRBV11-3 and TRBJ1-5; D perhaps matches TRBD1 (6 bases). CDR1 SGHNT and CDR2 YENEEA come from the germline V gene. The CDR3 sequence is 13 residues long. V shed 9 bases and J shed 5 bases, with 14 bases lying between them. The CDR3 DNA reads TGTGCCAGTCTGCGGGGGGGGCATCAGCCCCAGCATTTT. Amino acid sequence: CASLRGGHQPQHF.

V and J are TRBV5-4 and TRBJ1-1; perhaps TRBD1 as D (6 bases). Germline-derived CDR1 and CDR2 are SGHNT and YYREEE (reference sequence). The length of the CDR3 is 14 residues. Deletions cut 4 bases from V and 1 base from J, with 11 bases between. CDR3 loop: CASSMGQANTEAFF. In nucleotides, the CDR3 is TGTGCCAGCAGCATGGGACAAGCGAACACTGAAGCTTTCTTT.

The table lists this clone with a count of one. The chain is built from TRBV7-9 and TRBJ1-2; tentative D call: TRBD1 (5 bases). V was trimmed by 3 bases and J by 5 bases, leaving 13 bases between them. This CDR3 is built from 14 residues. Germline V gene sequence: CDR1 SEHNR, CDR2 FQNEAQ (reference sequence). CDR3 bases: TGTGCCAGCAGCTTCGCAACCTCAGGGTATGGCTACACCTTC. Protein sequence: CASSFATSGYGYTF.

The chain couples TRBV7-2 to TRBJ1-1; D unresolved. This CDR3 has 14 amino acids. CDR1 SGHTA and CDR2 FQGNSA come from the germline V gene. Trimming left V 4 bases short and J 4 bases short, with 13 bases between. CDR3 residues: CASSSTRGITEAFF. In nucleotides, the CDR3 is TGTGCCAGCAGCTCCACCCGCGGGATCACTGAAGCTTTCTTT. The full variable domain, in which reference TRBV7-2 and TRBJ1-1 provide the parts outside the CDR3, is GAGVSQSPSNKVTEKGKDVELRCDPISGHTALYWYRQSLGQGLEFLIYFQGNSAPDKSGLPSDRFSAERTGGSVSTLTIQRTQQEDSAVYLCASSSTRGITEAFFGQGTRLTVV.

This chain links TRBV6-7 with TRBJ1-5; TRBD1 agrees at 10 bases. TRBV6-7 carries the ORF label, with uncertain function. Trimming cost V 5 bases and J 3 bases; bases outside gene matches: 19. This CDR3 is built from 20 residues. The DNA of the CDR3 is TGTGCCAGCAGTCTCAAGGGACCGGGACAGGGGATTATTCCCAATCAGCCCCAGCATTTT. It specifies CASSLKGPGQGIIPNQPQHF.

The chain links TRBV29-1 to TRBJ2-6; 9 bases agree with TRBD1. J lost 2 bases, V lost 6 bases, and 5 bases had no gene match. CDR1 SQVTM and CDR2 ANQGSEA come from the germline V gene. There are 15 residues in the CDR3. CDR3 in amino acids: CSVGQGRAGANVLTF. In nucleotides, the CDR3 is TGCAGCGTGGGACAGGGTCGGGCTGGGGCCAACGTCCTGACTTTC.

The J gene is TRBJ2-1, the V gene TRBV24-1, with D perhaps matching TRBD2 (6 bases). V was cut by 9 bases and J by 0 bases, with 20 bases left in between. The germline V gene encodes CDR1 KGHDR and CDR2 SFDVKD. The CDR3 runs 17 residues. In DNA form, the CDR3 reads TGTGCCACCCCGGGAGAGGAGACGGCCCTCTCCTACAATGAGCAGTTCTTC. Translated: CATPGEETALSYNEQFF.

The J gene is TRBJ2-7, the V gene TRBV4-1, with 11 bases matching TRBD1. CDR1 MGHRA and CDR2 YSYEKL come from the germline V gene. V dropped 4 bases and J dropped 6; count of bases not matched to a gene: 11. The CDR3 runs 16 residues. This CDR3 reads CASSPETDRGLGEQYF. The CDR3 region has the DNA TGCGCCAGCAGCCCCGAGACGGACAGGGGGCTGGGCGAGCAGTACTTC.

CDR3 sequence (DNA): TGTGCCAGCTGGGCAGCTACCTATGGCTACACCTTC. Protein: CASWAATYGYTF. The chain recombines TRBV9 with TRBJ1-2; the D is unclear. The CDR3 length is 12 residues. Between the trimmed V and J ends, which lost 7 bases and 4 bases, there was a span of 11 bases. Germline V gene lookup returns CDR1 SGDLS and CDR2 YYNGEE.

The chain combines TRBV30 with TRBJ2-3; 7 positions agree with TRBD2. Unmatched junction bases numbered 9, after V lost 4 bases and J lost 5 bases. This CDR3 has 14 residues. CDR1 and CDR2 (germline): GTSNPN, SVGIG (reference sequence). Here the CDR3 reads CAWTLTSLVDTQYF. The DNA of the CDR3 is TGTGCCTGGACTCTGACTAGCCTAGTAGATACGCAGTATTTT.

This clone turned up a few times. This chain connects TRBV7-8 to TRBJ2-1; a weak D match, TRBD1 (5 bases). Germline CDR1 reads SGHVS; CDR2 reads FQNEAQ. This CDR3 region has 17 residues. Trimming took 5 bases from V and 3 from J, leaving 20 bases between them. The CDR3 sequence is CASSGANQTGRYNEQFF. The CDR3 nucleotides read TGTGCCAGCAGCGGGGCTAATCAAACAGGACGCTACAATGAGCAGTTCTTC.

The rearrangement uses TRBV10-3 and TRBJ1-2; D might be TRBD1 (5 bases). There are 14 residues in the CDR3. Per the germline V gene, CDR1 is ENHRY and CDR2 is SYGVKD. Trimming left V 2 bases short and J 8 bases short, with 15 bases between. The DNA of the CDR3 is TGTGCCATCAGTGAGGGTGCGACAGTAGACGGCTACACCTTC. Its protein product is CAISEGATVDGYTF.

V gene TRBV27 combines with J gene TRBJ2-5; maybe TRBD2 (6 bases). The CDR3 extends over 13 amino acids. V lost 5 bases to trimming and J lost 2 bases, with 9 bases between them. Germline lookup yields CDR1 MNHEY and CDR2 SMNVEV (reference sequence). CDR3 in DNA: TGTGCCAGCAGTCGTGGGGGGCAAGAGACCCAGTACTTC. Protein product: CASSRGGQETQYF.

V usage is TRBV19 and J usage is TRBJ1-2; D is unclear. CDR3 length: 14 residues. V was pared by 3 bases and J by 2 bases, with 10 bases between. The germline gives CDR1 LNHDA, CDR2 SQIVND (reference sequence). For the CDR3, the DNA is TGTGCCAGTAGTATGAACAACCAGAACTATGGCTACACCTTC. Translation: CASSMNNQNYGYTF.

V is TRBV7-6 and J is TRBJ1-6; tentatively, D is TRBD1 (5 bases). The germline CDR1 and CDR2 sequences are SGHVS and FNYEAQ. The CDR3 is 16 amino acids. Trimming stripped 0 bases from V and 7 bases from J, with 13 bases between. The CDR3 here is CASSLAYRRRNSPLHF. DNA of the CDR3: TGTGCCAGCAGCTTAGCGTACAGGCGTAGGAATTCACCCCTCCACTTT.

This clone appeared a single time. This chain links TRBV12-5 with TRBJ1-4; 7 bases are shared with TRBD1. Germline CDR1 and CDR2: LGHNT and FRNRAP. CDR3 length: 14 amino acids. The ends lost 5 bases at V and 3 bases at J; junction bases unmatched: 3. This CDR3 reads CASGLGQSNEKLFF. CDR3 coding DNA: TGTGCTAGTGGTCTGGGACAGTCTAATGAAAAACTGTTTTTT.